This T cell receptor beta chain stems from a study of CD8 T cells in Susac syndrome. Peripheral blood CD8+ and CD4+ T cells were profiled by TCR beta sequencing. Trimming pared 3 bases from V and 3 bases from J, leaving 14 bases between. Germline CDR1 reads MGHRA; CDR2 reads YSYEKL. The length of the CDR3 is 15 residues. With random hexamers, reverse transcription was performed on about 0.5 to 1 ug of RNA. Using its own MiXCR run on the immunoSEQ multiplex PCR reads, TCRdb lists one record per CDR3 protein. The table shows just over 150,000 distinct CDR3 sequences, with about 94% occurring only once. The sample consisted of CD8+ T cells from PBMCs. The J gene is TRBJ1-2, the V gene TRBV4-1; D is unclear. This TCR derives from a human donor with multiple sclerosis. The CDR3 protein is CASSQYPEADYGYTF. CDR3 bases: TGCGCCAGCAGCCAGTACCCCGAGGCGGACTATGGCTACACCTTC.